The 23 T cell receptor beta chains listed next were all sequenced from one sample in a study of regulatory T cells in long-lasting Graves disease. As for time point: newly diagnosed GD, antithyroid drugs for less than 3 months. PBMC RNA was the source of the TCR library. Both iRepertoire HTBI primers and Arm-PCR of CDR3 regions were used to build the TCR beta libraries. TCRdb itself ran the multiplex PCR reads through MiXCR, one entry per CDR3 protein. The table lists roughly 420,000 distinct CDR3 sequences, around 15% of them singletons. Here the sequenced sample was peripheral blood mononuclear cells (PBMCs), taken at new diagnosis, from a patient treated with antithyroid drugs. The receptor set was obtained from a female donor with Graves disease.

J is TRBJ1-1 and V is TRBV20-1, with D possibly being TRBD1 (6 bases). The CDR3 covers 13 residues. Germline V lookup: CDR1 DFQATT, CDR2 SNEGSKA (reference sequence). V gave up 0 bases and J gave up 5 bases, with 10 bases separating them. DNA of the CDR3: TGCAGTGCTAGAGACAGGGGTTGGACTGAAGCTTTCTTT. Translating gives CSARDRGWTEAFF.

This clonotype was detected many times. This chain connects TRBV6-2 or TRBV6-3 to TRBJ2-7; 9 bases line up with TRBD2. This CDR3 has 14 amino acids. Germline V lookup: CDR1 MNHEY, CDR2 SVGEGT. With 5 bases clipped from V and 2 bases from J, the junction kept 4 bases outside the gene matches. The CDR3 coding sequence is TGTGCCAGCAGTCGACTAGCGGCAGCCTACGAGCAGTACTTC. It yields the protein CASSRLAAAYEQYF.

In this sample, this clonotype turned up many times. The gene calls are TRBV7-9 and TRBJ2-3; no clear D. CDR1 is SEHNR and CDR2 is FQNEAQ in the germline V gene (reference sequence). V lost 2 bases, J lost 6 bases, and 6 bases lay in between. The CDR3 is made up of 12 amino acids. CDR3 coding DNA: TGTGCCAGCAGCTTACTCGGGGATACGCAGTATTTT. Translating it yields CASSLLGDTQYF.

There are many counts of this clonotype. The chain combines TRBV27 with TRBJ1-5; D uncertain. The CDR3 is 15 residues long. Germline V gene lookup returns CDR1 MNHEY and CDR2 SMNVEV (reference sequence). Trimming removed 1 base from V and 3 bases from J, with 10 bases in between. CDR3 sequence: CASSLWSGDNQPQHF. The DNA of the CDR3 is TGTGCCAGCAGTTTATGGTCCGGCGACAATCAGCCCCAGCATTTT.

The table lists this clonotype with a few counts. CDR3 sequence reads: CASSIGELAKNIQYF. The CDR3 coding sequence is TGTGCCAGTAGTATAGGGGAGTTAGCCAAAAACATTCAGTACTTC. This chain connects TRBV19 to TRBJ2-4; D might be TRBD2 (5 bases). V was trimmed by 1 base and J by 0 bases, leaving 7 bases between them. This CDR3 spans 15 amino acids. CDR1 is LNHDA and CDR2 is SQIVND in the germline V gene (reference sequence).

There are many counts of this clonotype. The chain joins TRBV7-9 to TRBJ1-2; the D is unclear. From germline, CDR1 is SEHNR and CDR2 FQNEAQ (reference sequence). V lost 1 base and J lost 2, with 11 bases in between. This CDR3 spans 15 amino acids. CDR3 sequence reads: CASSLGLTMNYGYTF. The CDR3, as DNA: TGTGCCAGCAGCTTAGGCCTCACGATGAACTATGGCTACACCTTC.

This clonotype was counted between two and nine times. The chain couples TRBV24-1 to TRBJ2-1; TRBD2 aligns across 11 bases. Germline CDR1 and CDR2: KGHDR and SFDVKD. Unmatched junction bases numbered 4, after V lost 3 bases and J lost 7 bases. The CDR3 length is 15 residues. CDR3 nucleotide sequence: TGTGCCACCAGTGATCCGGGGACTAGCGGAAATGAGCAGTTCTTC. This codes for CATSDPGTSGNEQFF.

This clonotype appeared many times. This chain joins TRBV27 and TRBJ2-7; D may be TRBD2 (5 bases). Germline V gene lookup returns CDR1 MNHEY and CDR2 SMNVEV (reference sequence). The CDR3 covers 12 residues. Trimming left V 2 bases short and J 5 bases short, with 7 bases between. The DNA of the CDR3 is TGTGCCAGCAGTTTAATCGGGAACGAGCAGTACTTC. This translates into CASSLIGNEQYF.

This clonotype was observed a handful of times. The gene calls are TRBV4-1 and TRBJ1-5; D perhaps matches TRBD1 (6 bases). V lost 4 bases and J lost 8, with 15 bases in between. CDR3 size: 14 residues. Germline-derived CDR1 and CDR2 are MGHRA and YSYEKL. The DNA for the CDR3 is TGCGCCAGCAGCCGGCCGGGACACCCGGAGCCCCAGCATTTT. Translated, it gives CASSRPGHPEPQHF.

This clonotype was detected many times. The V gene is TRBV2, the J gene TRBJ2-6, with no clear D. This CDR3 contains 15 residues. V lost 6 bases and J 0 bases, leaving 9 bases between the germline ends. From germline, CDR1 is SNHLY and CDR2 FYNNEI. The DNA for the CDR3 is TGTGCCAGCAGCCCGACGGACTCTGGGGCCAACGTCCTGACTTTC. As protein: CASSPTDSGANVLTF.

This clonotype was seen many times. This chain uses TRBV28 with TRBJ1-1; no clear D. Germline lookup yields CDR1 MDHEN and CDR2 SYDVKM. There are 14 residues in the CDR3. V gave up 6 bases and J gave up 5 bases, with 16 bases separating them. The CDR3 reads CASRTTGGWTEAFF. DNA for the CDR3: TGTGCCAGCAGGACGACCGGAGGTTGGACTGAAGCTTTCTTT.

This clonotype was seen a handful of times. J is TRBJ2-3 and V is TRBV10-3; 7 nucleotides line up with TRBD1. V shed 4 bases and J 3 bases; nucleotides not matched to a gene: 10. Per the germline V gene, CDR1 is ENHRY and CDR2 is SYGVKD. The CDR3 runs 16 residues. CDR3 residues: CAISGTNRGRTDTQYF. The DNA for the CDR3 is TGTGCCATCAGTGGAACAAACAGGGGAAGGACAGATACGCAGTATTTT.

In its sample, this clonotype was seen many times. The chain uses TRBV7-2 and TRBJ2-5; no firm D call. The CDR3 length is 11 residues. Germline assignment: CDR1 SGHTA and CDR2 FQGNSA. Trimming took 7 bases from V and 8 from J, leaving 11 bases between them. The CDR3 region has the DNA TGTGCCAGCACACAGCAAGGAACCCAGTACTTC. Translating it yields CASTQQGTQYF.

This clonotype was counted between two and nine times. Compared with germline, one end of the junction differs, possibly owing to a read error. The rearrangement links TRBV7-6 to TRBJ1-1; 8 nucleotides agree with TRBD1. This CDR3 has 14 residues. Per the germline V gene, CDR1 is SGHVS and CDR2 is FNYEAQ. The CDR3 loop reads CASSRTGGVTGAFF. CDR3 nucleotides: TGTGCCAGCAGCCGTACAGGGGGTGTCACTGGAGCTTTCTTT.

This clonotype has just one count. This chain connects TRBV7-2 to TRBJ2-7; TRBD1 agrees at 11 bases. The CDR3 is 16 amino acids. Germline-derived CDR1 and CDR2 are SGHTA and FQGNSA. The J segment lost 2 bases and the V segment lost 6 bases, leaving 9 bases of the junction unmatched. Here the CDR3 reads CASRQKGQGGTYEQYF. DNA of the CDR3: TGTGCCAGCAGACAAAAGGGACAGGGGGGTACCTACGAGCAGTACTTC. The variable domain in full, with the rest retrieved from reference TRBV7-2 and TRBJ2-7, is GAGVSQSPSNKVTEKGKDVELRCDPISGHTALYWYRQSLGQGLEFLIYFQGNSAPDKSGLPSDRFSAERTGGSVSTLTIQRTQQEDSAVYLCASRQKGQGGTYEQYFGPGTRLTVT.

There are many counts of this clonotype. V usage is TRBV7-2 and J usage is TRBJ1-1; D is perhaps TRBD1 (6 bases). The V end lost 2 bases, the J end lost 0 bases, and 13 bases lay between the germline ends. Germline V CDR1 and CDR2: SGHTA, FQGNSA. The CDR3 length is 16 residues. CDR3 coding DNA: TGTGCCAGCAGCTTACCGGACAGCCTCATGAACACTGAAGCTTTCTTT. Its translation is CASSLPDSLMNTEAFF.

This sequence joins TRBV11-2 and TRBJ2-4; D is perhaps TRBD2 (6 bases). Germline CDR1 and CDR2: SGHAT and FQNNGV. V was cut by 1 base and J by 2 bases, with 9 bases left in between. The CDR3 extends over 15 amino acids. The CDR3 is CASSLVAGTKNIQYF. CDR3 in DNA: TGTGCCAGCAGCTTAGTCGCGGGGACCAAAAACATTCAGTACTTC.

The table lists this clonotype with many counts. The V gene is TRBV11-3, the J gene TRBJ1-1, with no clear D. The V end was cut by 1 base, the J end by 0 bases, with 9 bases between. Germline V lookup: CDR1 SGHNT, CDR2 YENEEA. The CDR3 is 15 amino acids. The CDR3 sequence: CASSLGGGLNTEAFF. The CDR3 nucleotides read TGTGCCAGCAGCTTAGGAGGAGGATTGAACACTGAAGCTTTCTTT. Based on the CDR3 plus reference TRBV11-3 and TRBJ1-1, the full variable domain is EAGVVQSPRYKIIEKKQPVAFWCNPISGHNTLYWYLQNLGQGPELLIRYENEEAVDDSQLPKDRFSAERLKGVDSTLKIQPAELGDSAVYLCASSLGGGLNTEAFFGQGTRLTVV.

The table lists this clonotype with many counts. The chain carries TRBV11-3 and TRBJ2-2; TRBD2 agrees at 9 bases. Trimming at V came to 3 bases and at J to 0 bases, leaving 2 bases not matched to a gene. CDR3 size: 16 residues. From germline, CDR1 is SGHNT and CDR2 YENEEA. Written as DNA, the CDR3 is TGTGCCAGCAGCTTGGGACTAGCAACGAACACCGGGGAGCTGTTTTTT. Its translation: CASSLGLATNTGELFF.

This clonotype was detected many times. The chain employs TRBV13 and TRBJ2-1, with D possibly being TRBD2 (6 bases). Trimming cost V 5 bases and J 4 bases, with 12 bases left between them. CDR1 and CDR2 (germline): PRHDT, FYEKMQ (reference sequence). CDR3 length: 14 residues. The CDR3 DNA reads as TGTGCCAGCAGCGAGGGGCGGGGTTACAATGAGCAGTTCTTC. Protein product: CASSEGRGYNEQFF.

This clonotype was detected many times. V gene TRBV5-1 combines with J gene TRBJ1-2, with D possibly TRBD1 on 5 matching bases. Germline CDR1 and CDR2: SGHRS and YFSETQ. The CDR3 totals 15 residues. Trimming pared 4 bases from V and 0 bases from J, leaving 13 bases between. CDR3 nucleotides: TGCGCCAGCAGCCCCGGGACGGCCACTAACTATGGCTACACCTTC. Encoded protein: CASSPGTATNYGYTF.

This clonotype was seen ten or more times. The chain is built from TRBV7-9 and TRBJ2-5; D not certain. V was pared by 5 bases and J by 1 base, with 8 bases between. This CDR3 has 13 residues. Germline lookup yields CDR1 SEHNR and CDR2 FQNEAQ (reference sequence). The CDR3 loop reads CASSRVGQETQYF. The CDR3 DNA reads TGTGCCAGCAGCCGAGTAGGCCAAGAGACCCAGTACTTC.

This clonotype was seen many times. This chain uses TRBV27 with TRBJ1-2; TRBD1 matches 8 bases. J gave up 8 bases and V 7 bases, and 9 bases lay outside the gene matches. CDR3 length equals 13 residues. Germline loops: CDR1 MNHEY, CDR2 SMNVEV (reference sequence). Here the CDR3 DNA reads TGTGCCAGCATGGGGCCAGGGGGCCAGGGCTACACCTTC. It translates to CASMGPGGQGYTF.